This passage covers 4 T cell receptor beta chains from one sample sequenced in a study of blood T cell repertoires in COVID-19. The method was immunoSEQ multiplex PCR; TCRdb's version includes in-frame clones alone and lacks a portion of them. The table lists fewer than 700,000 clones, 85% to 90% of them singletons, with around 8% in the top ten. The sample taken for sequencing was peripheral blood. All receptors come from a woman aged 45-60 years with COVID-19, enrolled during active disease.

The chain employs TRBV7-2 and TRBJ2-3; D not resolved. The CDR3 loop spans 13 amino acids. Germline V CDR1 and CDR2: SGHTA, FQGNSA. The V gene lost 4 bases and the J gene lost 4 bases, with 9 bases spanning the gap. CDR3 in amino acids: CASSSLTSDTQYF. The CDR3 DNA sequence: TGTGCCAGCAGCTCCCTGACTTCAGATACGCAGTATTTT.

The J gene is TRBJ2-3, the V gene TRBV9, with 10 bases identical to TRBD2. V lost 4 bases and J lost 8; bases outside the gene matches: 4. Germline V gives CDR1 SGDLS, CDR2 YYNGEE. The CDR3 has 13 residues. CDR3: CASSPRTSGTQYF. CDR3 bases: TGTGCCAGCAGCCCTCGGACTAGCGGTACGCAGTATTTT. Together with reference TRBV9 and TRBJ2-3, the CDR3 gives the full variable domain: DSGVTQTPKHLITATGQRVTLRCSPRSGDLSVYWYQQSLDQGLQFLIQYYNGEERAKGNILERFSAQQFPDLHSELNLSSLELGDSALYFCASSPRTSGTQYFGPGTRLTVL.

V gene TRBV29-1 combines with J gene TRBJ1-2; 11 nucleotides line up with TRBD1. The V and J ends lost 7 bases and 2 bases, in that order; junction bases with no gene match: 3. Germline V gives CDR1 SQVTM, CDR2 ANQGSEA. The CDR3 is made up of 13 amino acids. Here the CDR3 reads CSARTGGNYGYTF. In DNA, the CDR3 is TGCAGCGCCAGGACAGGGGGCAACTATGGCTACACCTTC.

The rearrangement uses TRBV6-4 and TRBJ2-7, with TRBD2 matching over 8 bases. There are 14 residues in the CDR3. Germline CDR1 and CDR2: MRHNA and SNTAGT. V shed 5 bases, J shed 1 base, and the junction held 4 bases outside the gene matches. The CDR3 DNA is TGTGCCAGCAGTCCCCGGGAGGGGTCCTACGAGCAGTACTTC. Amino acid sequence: CASSPREGSYEQYF.